Listed here is a single T cell receptor beta chain. This clone was recorded only once. Its antigen is unknown. Base-call qualities are not available, and no considerably larger clone is one nucleotide away. Using the deep immunoSEQ assay, multiplex PCR amplified TCR CDR3 regions from genomic DNA. Extracted genomic DNA from each cell subset was distributed evenly across all wells of several immunoSEQ 96-well plates, and each plate was treated as a replicate. For unsorted PBMC, around 0.3 ug genomic DNA, equal to 25,000 to 35,000 T cell genomes, was loaded into each replicate PCR. Genomic DNA from unsorted PBMC was sequenced over ten immunoSEQ deep assay plates. The purified libraries were quantified using a Qubit 3.0 fluorometer, sized with a Bioanalyzer 2100, and then quantified again using the KAPA Library Quantification kit. Every immunoSEQ 96-well plate was sequenced on a separate single-read 150-cycle Illumina NextSeq 550 flow cell. The study's processing was this. Because only junctional sequences without quality scores were contained in the immunoSEQ output, filtering matching that applied to full-length reads could not be performed. To assign V/J genes and CDR3, sequences were annotated against IMGT germline references using PyIR, a Python wrapper for IgBLAST v1.9. Any read was removed if the V/J assignment was weak (E-value above 1e-6), the CDR3 was missing, or the read contained stop codons, out-of-frame junctions, or ambiguous translated residues. V3J clonotypes were defined by identical inferred V gene, J gene, and CDR3 amino acid sequence. Percentage overlap between repertoires was calculated by dividing the number of shared unique clonotypes by the size of the smaller repertoire. RTK rarefaction, the Chao1 estimator, and Recon v2.1 estimates of unobserved clonotypes were used to assess repertoire richness. TCRdb provides this immuneACCESS table in a form limited to in-frame rearrangements. Some clones are lacking; in checked studies, under half of them reflect an unresolved V gene, and why the rest are absent is not known. V and J calls and clone size are given by that table; D and trimming were obtained from the DNA. The sample table records fewer than 600,000 clones; around 81% of these occur just once. Around 12% of the sample is taken by the ten largest.

The data belong to a study of shared clonotypes between healthy human individuals (dated by TCRdb to between 2020 and 2021). Broadly, across the study: A couple of women and three men aged 18 to 49 years were included in the cohort. Each donor's leukapheresis produced roughly between roughly 0.94 and 9.5 billion PBMCs. The study deeply sequenced blood TCR repertoires of five healthy adults to estimate repertoire size and the extent of clonotype sharing between individuals. To increase sequencing depth and limit assay-specific biases, different laboratories used diverse techniques to prepare libraries and sequence TCR repertoires.

Overall study results and their limits: The small number of donors limited the genetic and exposure-history diversity represented. Sampling was restricted to blood, and TCR repertoires in tissue are likely to differ from TCR repertoires in blood. Pairwise subsampling indicated that sequencing depth was expected to affect the degree of clonotype sharing among donors.

Healthy HIV-negative adults with no recently reported acute infections or vaccinations were included as donors. Only Caucasian adults living in Nashville, Tennessee, USA were represented among the donors. For unsorted samples, some 90 million PBMCs were counted and genomic DNA was extracted with the QIAamp DNA Blood Mini kit. Blood was obtained by leukapheresis, after which PBMCs were separated by Ficoll-Histopaque density gradient centrifugation and cryopreserved in liquid nitrogen vapor phase. V loses 6 bases of germline sequence and J loses 3 bases, and the interval between the two ends is 15 bases. CDR1 and CDR2 are read off the germline V gene (reference sequence) as LNHDA and SQIVND. The CDR3, cysteine through phenylalanine, is 15 amino acids long. The read is trimmed to its CDR3 DNA, 45 bases read in frame from base 1.

The source material was PBMCs. The chain is made from TRBV19 and TRBJ1-5; TRBD1 is possibly the D segment (6 matching bases). The clonotype originates from a middle-aged woman in good health. Some clones in this sample may be carry-over from other donors' samples. The CDR3 reads CASSWRTEHNQPQHF. The DNA sequence reads TGTGCCAGTAGCTGGCGGACAGAGCACAATCAGCCCCAGCATTTT. Full variable domain (CDR3 extended with the reference TRBV19 and TRBJ1-5 proteins): DGGITQSPKYLFRKEGQNVTLSCEQNLNHDAMYWYRQDPGQGLRLIYYSQIVNDFQKGDIAEGYSVSREKKESFPLTVTSAQKNPTAFYLCASSWRTEHNQPQHFGDGTRLSIL.